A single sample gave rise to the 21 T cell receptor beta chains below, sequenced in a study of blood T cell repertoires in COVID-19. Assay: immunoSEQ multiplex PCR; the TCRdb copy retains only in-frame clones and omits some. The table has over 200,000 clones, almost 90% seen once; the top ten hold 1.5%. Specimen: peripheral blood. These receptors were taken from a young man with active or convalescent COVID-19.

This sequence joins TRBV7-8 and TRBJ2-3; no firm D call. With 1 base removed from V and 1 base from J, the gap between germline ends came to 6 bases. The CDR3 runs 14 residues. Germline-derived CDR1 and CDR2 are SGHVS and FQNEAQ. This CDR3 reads CASSLVPGTDTQYF. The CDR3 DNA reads TGTGCCAGCAGCTTAGTCCCAGGCACAGATACGCAGTATTTT.

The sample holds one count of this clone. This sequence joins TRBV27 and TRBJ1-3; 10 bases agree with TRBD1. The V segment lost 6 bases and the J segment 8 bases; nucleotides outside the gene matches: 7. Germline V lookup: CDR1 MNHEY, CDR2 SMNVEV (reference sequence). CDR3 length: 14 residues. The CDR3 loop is CASRPTGGRDTIYF. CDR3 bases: TGTGCCAGCAGACCGACAGGGGGCCGGGACACCATATATTTT.

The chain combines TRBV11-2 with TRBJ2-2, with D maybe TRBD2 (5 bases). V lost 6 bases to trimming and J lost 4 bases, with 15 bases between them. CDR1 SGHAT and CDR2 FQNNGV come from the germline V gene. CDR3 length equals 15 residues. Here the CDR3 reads CASRSVWGVTGELFF. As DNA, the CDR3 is TGTGCCAGCAGGTCCGTCTGGGGAGTCACCGGGGAGCTGTTTTTT.

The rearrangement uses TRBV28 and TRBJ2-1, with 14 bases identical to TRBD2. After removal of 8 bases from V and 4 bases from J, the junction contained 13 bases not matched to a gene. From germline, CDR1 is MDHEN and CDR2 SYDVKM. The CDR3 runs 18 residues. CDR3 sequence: CASGGMGTSGSQYNEQFF. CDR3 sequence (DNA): TGTGCCAGCGGAGGCATGGGGACTAGCGGGAGTCAGTACAATGAGCAGTTCTTC. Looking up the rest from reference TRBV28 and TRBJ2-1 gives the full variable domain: DVKVTQSSRYLVKRTGEKVFLECVQDMDHENMFWYRQDPGLGLRLIYFSYDVKMKEKGDIPEGYSVSREKKERFSLILESASTNQTSMYLCASGGMGTSGSQYNEQFFGPGTRLTVL.

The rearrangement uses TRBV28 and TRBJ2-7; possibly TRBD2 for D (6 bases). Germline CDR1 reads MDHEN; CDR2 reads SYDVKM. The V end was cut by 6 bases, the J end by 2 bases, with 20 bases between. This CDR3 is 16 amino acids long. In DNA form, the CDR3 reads TGTGCCAGCAGCTCCGTCGGGACTCTCGACACCTACGAGCAGTACTTC. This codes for CASSSVGTLDTYEQYF.

The CDR3 bases are TGTGCCAGCAGCCGAGGACAGGGGGCAGGCAATGAGCAGTTCTTC. This sequence encodes CASSRGQGAGNEQFF. The chain employs TRBV5-4 and TRBJ2-1; 11 nucleotides agree with TRBD1. Losses at the gene ends were 4 bases for V and 6 bases for J; bases not matched to a gene: 6. Germline CDR1 is SGHNT and CDR2 is YYREEE (reference sequence). This CDR3 is 15 amino acids long.

CDR3 amino acids: CASSDRDRGPNEQFF. The CDR3, as DNA: TGTGCCAGCAGCGACCGGGACAGGGGGCCAAATGAGCAGTTCTTC. The V and J genes are TRBV7-9 and TRBJ2-1, with 12 nucleotides matching TRBD1. The CDR3 runs 15 residues. Looked up from germline, CDR1 is SEHNR and CDR2 is FQNEAQ (reference sequence). V shed 5 bases, J shed 7 bases, and the junction held 6 bases outside the gene matches.

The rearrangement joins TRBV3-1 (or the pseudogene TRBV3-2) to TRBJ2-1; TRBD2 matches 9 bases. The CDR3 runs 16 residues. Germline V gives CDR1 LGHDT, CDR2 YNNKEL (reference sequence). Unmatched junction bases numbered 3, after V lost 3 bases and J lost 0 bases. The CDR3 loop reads CASSQGLATSYNEQFF. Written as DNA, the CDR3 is TGTGCCAGCAGCCAGGGACTAGCTACCTCCTACAATGAGCAGTTCTTC.

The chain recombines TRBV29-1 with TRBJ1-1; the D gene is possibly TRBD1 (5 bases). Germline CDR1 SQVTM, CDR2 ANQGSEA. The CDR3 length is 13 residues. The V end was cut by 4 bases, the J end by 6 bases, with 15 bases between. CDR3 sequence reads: CSVGGQGNAEAFF. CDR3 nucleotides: TGCAGCGTTGGCGGCCAGGGCAACGCTGAAGCTTTCTTT. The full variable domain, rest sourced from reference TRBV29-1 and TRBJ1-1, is SAVISQKPSRDICQRGTSLTIQCQVDSQVTMMFWYRQQPGQSLTLIATANQGSEATYESGFVIDKFPISRPNLTFSTLTVSNMSPEDSSIYLCSVGGQGNAEAFFGQGTRLTVV.

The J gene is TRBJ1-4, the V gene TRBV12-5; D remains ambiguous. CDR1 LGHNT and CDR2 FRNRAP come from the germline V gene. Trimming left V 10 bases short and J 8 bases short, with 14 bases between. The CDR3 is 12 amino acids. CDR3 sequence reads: CAIWQEGEKLFF. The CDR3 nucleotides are TGTGCTATTTGGCAGGAGGGAGAAAAACTGTTTTTT.

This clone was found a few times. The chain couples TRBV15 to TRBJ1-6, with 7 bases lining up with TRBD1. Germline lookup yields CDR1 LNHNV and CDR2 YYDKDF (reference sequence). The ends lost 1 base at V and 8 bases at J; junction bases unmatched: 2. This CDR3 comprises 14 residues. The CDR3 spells CATSRGQGYSPLHF. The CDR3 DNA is TGTGCCACCAGCAGAGGACAGGGCTATTCACCCCTCCACTTT.

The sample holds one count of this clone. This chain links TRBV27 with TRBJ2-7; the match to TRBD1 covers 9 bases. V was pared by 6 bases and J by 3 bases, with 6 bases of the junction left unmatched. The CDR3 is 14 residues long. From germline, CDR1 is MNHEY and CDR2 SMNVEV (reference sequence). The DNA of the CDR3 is TGTGCCAGCAGAGACGGGACAGGGTTCTACGAGCAGTACTTC. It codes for CASRDGTGFYEQYF.

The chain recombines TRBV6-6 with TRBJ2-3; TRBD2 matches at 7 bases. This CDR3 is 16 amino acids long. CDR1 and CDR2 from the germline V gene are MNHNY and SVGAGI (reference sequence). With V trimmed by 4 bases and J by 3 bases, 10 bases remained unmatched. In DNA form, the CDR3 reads TGTGCCAGCAGTTGGCCCCTAGCGGTGGGGACAGATACGCAGTATTTT. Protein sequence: CASSWPLAVGTDTQYF.

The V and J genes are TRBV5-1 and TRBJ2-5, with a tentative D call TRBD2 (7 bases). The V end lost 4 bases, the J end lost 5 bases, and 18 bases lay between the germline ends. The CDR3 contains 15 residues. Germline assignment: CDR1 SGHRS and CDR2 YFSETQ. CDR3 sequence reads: CASSPEGGLGETQYF. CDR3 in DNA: TGCGCCAGCAGCCCCGAGGGGGGGCTGGGGGAGACCCAGTACTTC.

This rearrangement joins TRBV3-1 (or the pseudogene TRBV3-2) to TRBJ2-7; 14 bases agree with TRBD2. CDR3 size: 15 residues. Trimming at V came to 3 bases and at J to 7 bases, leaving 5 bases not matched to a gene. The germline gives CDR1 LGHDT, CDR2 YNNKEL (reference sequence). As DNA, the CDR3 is TGTGCCAGCAGCCAGGGACTAGCGGGAGTCGGGGAGCAGTACTTC. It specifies CASSQGLAGVGEQYF.

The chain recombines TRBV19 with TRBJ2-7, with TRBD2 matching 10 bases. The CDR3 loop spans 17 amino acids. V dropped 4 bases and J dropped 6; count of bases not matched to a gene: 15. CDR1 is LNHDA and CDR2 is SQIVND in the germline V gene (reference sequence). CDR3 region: CASSTSGRNFGFGEQYF. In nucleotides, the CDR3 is TGTGCCAGTAGTACTAGCGGGAGAAATTTCGGCTTCGGCGAGCAGTACTTC.

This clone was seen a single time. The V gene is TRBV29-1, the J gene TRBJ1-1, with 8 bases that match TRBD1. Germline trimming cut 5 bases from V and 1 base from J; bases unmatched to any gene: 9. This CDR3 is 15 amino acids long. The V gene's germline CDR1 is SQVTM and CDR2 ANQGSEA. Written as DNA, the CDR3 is TGCAGCGTTCCCGGGACAGGAGCTTCGAACACTGAAGCTTTCTTT. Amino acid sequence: CSVPGTGASNTEAFF.

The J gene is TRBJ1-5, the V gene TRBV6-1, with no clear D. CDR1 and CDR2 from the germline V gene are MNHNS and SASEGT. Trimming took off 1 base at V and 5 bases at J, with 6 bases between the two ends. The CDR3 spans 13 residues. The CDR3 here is CASSEGSHQPQHF. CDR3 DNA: TGTGCCAGCAGTGAAGGCAGTCATCAGCCCCAGCATTTT.

The CDR3 nucleotides read TGTGCCAGCAGCAAAGAGGGGCCAGGGGCGGACCGGGGAGCTGTTTTT. Amino acid sequence: CASSKEGPGADRGAVF. This chain connects TRBV21-1 to TRBJ2-2; the D segment call TRBD1 is taken from the table without a DNA check. TRBV21-1 is noted as a pseudogene. The CDR3 sequence is 16 residues long.

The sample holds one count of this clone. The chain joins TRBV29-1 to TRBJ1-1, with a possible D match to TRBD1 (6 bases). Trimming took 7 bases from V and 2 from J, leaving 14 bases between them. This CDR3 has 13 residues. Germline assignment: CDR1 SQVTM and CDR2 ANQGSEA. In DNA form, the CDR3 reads TGCAGCGGGACGGGACACCTTAACACTGAAGCTTTCTTT. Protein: CSGTGHLNTEAFF.

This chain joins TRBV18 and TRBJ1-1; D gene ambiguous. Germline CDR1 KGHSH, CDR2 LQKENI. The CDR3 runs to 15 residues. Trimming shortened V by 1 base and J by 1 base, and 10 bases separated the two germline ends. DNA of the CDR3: TGTGCCAGCTCACCACAGGTCACAGCGAACACTGAAGCTTTCTTT. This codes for CASSPQVTANTEAFF.